This entry concerns a single TCR beta chain. The data stem from a study of cytomegalovirus exposure and HLA in healthy donors. Use of 60 Vbeta and 13 Jbeta primers characterized the PCR. TCRdb keeps only in-frame clones here, not all; method: immunoSEQ multiplex PCR. The sample has about 160,000 clones; almost 80% are singletons. This CDR3 is 16 amino acids long. The sample consisted of PBMCs. This rearrangement joins TRBV21-1 to TRBJ1-3; TRBD1 is taken as the D call from the table, unchecked against the DNA. TRBV21-1 is listed as a pseudogene. This TCR was sampled from a male donor in good health and CMV-seronegative. CDR3 residues: CASSTATGPFGNTIYF. CDR3 DNA sequence: TGTGCCAGCAGCACGGCGACAGGGCCCTTTGGAAACACCATATATTTT.